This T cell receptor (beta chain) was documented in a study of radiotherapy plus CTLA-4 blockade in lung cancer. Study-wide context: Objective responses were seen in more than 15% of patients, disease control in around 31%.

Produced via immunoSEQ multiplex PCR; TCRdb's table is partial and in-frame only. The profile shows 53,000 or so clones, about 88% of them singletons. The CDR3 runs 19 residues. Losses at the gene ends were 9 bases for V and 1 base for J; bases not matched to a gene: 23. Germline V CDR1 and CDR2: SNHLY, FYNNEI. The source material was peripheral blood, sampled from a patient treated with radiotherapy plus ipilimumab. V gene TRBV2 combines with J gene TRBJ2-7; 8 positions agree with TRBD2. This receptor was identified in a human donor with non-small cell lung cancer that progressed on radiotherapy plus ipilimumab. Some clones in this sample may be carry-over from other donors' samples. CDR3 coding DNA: TGTGCCAGATCCGCCACTCTCGGTTTCAGCGGGAGTCGGTCCTACGAGCAGTACTTC. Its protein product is CARSATLGFSGSRSYEQYF.